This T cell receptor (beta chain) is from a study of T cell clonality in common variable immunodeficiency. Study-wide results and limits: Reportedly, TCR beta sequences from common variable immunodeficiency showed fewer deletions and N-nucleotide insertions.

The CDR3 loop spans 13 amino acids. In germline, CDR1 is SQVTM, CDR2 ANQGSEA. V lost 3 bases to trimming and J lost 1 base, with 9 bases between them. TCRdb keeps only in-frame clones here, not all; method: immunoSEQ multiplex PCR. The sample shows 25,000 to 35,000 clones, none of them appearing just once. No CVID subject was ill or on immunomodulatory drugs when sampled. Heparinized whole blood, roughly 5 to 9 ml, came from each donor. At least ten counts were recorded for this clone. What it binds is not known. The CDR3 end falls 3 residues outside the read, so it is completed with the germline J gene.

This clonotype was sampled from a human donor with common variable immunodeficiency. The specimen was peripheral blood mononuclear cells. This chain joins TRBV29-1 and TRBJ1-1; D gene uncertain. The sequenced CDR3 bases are TGCAGCGTTGATGCAGGAAAGAACACTGAA. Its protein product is CSVDAGKNTE. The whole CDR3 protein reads CSVDAGKNTEAFF.